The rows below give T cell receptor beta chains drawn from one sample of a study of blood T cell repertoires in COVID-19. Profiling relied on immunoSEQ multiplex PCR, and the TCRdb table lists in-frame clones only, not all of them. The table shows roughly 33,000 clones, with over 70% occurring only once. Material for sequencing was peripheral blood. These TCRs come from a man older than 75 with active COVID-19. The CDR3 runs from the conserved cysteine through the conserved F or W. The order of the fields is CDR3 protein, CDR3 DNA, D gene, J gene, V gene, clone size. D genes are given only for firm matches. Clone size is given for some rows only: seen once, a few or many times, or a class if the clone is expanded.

CASSPSGGRRGDTQYF,TGTGCCAGCAGTCCTTCTGGCGGGAGAAGGGGAGATACGCAGTATTTT,TRBD2,TRBJ2-3,TRBV28,-
CASSSEGVTTKVSEAFF,TGTGCCAGCAGTAGTGAGGGGGTGACCACCAAGGTATCTGAAGCTTTCTTT,-,TRBJ1-1,TRBV9,-
CASKAPTSTDTQYF,TGTGCCAGCAAAGCGCCGACTAGCACAGATACGCAGTATTTT,-,TRBJ2-3,TRBV28,-
CASSLAGTTNEKLFF,TGCGCCAGCAGCTTGGCAGGGACAACTAATGAAAAACTGTTTTTT,-,TRBJ1-4,TRBV5-1,-
CSVNREVWVGYTF,TGCAGCGTCAATAGGGAGGTCTGGGTGGGCTACACCTTC,-,TRBJ1-2,TRBV29-1,-
CAWNVYGSNIQYF,TGTGCCTGGAATGTATACGGGAGCAACATTCAGTACTTC,-,TRBJ2-4,TRBV30,-
CASSEPDSYSGNTIYF,TGCGCCAGCAGCGAACCGGACTCCTACTCTGGAAACACCATATATTTT,-,TRBJ1-3,TRBV5-1,-
CASSFWGGNTGELFF,TGTGCCAGCAGCTTCTGGGGGGGTAACACCGGGGAGCTGTTTTTT,TRBD2,TRBJ2-2,TRBV7-2,-
CASVSPSQAYEQYF,TGTGCCAGCGTTTCCCCGTCGCAGGCCTACGAGCAGTACTTC,-,TRBJ2-7,TRBV6-5,few
CASSLGQPGQGGAF,TGTGCCAGCAGCTTGGGACAACCCGGACAGGGGGGGGCCTTC,TRBD1,TRBJ2-7,TRBV5-6,-
CASSLGTSGSGQETQYF,TGTGCCAGCAGCTTGGGGACTAGCGGGAGTGGACAAGAGACCCAGTACTTC,TRBD2,TRBJ2-5,TRBV7-2,-
CASTRRGGSADTQYF,TGTGCCAGCACAAGACGGGGCGGGAGCGCAGATACGCAGTATTTT,TRBD2,TRBJ2-3,TRBV6-5,-
CASSKGQGWGTEAFF,TGCGCCAGCAGCAAGGGACAGGGTTGGGGCACTGAAGCTTTCTTT,TRBD1,TRBJ1-1,TRBV5-1,-